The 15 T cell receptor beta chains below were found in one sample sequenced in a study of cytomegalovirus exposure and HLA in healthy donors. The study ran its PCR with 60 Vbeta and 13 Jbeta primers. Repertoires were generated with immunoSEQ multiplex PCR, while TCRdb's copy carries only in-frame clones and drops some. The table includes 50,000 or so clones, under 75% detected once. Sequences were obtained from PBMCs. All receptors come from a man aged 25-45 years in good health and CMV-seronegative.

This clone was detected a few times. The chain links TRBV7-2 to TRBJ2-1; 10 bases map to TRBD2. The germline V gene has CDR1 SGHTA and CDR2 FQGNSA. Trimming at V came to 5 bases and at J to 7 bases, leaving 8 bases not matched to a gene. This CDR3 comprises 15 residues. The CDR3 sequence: CASSQREGLFNEQFF. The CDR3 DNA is TGTGCCAGCAGCCAGCGGGAGGGCCTGTTTAATGAGCAGTTCTTC.

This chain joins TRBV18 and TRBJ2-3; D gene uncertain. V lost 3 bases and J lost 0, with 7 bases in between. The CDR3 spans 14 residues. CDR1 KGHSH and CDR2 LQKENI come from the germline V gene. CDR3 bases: TGTGCCAGCTCACCCCTCGTCAGCACAGATACGCAGTATTTT. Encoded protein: CASSPLVSTDTQYF.

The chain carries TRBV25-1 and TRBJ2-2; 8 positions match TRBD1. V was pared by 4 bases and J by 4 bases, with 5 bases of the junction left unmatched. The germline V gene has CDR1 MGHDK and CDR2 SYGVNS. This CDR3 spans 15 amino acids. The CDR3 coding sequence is TGTGCCAGCAGTGCCGAGACAGGGGCCACCGGGGAGCTGTTTTTT. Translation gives CASSAETGATGELFF.

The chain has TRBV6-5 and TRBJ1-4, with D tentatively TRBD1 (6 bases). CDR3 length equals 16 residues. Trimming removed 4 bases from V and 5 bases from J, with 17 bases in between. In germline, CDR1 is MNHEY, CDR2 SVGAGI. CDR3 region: CASSSSGQILNEKLFF. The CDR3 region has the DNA TGTGCCAGCAGTTCCTCCGGACAGATCCTAAATGAAAAACTGTTTTTT.

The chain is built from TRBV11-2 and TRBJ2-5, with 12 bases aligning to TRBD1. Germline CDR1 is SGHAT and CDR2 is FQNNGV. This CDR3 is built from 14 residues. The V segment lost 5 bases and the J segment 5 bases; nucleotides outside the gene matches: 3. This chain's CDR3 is CASSRDRGRETQYF. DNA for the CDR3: TGTGCCAGCAGCAGGGACAGGGGGCGGGAGACCCAGTACTTC.

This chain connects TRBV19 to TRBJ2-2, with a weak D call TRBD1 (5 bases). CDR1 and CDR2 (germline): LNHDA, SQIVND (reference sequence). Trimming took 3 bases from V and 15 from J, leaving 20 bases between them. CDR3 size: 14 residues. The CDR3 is CASSIKGGASRLFF. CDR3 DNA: TGTGCCAGTAGTATTAAGGGTGGGGCGAGTAGGTTGTTTTTT.

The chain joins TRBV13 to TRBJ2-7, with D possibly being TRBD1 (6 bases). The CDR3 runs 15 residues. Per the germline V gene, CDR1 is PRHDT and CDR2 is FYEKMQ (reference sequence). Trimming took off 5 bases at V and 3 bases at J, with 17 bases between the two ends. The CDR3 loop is CASSPWGQQSYEQYF. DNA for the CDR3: TGTGCCAGCAGCCCCTGGGGGCAGCAAAGCTACGAGCAGTACTTC. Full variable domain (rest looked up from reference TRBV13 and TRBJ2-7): AAGVIQSPRHLIKEKRETATLKCYPIPRHDTVYWYQQGPGQDPQFLISFYEKMQSDKGSIPDRFSAQQFSDYHSELNMSSLELGDSALYFCASSPWGQQSYEQYFGPGTRLTVT.

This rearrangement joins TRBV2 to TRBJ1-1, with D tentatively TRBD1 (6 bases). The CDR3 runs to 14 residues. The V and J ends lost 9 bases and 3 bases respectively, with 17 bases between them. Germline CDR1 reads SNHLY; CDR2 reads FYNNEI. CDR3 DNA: TGTGCCAGGCTCTGGGGGCAGGGTTACACTGAAGCTTTCTTT. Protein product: CARLWGQGYTEAFF.

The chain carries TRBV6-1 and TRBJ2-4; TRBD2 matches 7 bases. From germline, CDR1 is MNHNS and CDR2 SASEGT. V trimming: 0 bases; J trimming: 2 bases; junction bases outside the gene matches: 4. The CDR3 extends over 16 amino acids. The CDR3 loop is CASSEAGRGSKNIQYF. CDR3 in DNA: TGTGCCAGCAGTGAAGCGGGGCGGGGGTCCAAAAACATTCAGTACTTC.

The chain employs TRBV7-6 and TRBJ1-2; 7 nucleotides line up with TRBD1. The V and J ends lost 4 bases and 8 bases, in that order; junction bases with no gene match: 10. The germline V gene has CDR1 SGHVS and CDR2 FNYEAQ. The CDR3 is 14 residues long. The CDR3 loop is CASSSSQDRSGYTF. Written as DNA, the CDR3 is TGTGCCAGCAGCTCAAGCCAGGACAGGTCGGGCTACACCTTC. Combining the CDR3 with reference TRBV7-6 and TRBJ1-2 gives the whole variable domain GAGVSQSPRYKVTKRGQDVALRCDPISGHVSLYWYRQALGQGPEFLTYFNYEAQQDKSGLPNDRFSAERPEGSISTLTIQRTEQRDSAMYRCASSSSQDRSGYTFGSGTRLTVV.

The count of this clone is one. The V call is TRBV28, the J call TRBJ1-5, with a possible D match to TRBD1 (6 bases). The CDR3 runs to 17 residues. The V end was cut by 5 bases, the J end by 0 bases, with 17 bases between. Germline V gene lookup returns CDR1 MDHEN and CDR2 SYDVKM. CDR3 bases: TGTGCCAGCAGTACCCGGGGGGCTAAGAATAGCAATCAGCCCCAGCATTTT. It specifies CASSTRGAKNSNQPQHF.

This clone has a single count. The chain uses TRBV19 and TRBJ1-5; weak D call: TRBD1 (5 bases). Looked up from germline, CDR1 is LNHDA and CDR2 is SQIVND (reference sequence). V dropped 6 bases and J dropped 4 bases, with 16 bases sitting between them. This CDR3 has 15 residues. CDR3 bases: TGTGCCAGTAGCCGGCCGCCCAGGGAAAATCAGCCCCAGCATTTT. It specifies CASSRPPRENQPQHF.

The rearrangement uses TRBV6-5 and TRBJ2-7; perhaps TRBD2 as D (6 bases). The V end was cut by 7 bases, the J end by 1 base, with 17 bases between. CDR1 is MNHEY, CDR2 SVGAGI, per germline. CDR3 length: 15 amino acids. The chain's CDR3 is CASKPWGERSYEQYF. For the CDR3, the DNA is TGTGCCAGCAAGCCATGGGGGGAGAGGTCCTACGAGCAGTACTTC.

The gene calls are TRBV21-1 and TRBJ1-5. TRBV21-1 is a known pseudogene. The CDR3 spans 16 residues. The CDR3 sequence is CASSKSRGVGNQPQHF. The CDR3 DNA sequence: TGTGCCAGCAGCAAATCACGGGGGGTGGGCAATCAGCCCCAGCATTTT.

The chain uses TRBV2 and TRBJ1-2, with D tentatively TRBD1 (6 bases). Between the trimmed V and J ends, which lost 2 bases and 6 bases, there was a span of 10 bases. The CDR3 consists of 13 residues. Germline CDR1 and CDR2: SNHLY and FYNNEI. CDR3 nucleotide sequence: TGTGCCAGCAGTGAACTGGGGGCCGATGGCTACACCTTC. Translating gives CASSELGADGYTF.